This is a list of T cell receptor beta chains from one sample in a study of blood T cells in healthy people across ages. TCRdb independently ran MiXCR on the 5' RACE reads; one entry per CDR3 protein. The sample lists approximately 1,100,000 distinct CDR3 sequences, 35% to 55% occurring once. Material: blood. The receptors were sampled from a woman aged 60-75 years in good health. Both conserved end residues are part of each CDR3. The D gene is left open where the match is weak. Clone size is stated in some rows and not others, as once, few, many or a class when expanded.

V	D	J	size	DNA	CDR3
TRBV9	-	TRBJ1-2	few	TGTGCCAGCAGCGCAACAGCGTATGGCTACACCTTC	CASSATAYGYTF
TRBV20-1	-	TRBJ2-5	-	TGCAGTGCTAGAGATGGACACCAAGAGACCCAGTACTTC	CSARDGHQETQYF
TRBV12-3/TRBV12-4	-	TRBJ2-7	few	TGTGCCAGCAGTCCCCGGGACAGGTCGCGGGGGGAGCAGTACTTC	CASSPRDRSRGEQYF
TRBV29-1	-	TRBJ1-1	-	TGCAGCGTTCCTTTCGGACAGACTGACACTGAAGCTTTCTTT	CSVPFGQTDTEAFF
TRBV7-3	TRBD1	TRBJ2-7	many	TGTGCCAGCAGCCTCGACAGGGGAGCCTACGAGCAGTACTTC	CASSLDRGAYEQYF
TRBV29-1	TRBD2	TRBJ2-1	many	TGCAGCGTTACTAGCGGGAGGCCCTACAATGAGCAGTTCTTC	CSVTSGRPYNEQFF
TRBV6-2/TRBV6-3	TRBD2	TRBJ2-7	few	TGTGCCAGCAGTTGGAGGGGAGGCGGTACTAGCGGGATCGACGAGCAGTACTTC	CASSWRGGGTSGIDEQYF
TRBV7-3	TRBD1	TRBJ2-3	few	TGTGCCAGCAGTCGACAGGGTCTAACGGGATATACGCAGTATTTT	CASSRQGLTGYTQYF
TRBV12-3/TRBV12-4	-	TRBJ1-6	-	TGTGCCAGCACCTTGTGGGGGGGCGTCGGTAATTCACCCCTCCACTTT	CASTLWGGVGNSPLHF
TRBV5-1	TRBD2	TRBJ2-7	-	TGCGCCAGCAGCTTAGAACTAGCGGTAAGCTCCTACGAGCAGTACTTC	CASSLELAVSSYEQYF
TRBV27	TRBD1	TRBJ1-2	-	TGTGCCAGCAGCCCAACAGGGGACTATACAATATACTATGGCTACACCTTC	CASSPTGDYTIYYGYTF
TRBV24-1	TRBD1	TRBJ1-2	-	TGTGCCACCAGTGAGGAGGGACAGGGGGTCTATGGCTACACCTTC	CATSEEGQGVYGYTF
TRBV10-3	TRBD2	TRBJ2-1	few	TGTGCCATCAGTGGGACTAGCAGGAATATTAATGAGCAGTTCTTC	CAISGTSRNINEQFF
TRBV20-1	-	TRBJ1-2	-	TGCAGTGCTTCAAGTGGGGGGGCGCATCATGGCTACACCTTC	CSASSGGAHHGYTF
TRBV16	TRBD1	TRBJ1-1	few	TGTGCCAGCAGCCAACCCCTGACAGGGGACACTGAAGCTTTCTTT	CASSQPLTGDTEAFF
TRBV9	-	TRBJ2-7	-	TGTGCCAGCAGCGCCTCCGGGACCACATACGAGCAGTACTTC	CASSASGTTYEQYF
TRBV29-1	-	TRBJ2-3	-	TGCAGCGTTGTCCCCCCAGGCGGGCTCGCGACAAGTAATACGCAGTATTTT	CSVVPPGGLATSNTQYF
TRBV3-1	TRBD1	TRBJ1-6	-	TGTGCCAGCAGCGCCTCCGACAGGGTACGATCTTCACCCCTCCACTTT	CASSASDRVRSSPLHF
TRBV11-2	-	TRBJ2-7	few	TGTGCCAGCAGTTTAGAACGGGGGAGCTCCTACGAGCAGTACTTC	CASSLERGSSYEQYF
TRBV5-1	-	TRBJ1-1	-	TGCGCCAGCAGCTTGGGGCCCCGAGGCCGAACCTTGAACACTGAAGCTTTCTTT	CASSLGPRGRTLNTEAFF
TRBV6-1	TRBD2	TRBJ2-1	few	TGTGCCAGCGTGCGGGAGGCGGTCGGGAATGAGCAGTTCTTC	CASVREAVGNEQFF
TRBV15	TRBD1	TRBJ2-1	once	TGTGCCACCCAGGGGGCCAAGGGGGTGTCGAATGAGCAGTTCTTC	CATQGAKGVSNEQFF
TRBV7-7	TRBD2	TRBJ2-7	few	TGTGCCAGCAGCTCCCTCCGGACTAGCGGGGTATACGAGCAGTACTTC	CASSSLRTSGVYEQYF
TRBV5-5	TRBD1	TRBJ2-2	-	TGTGCCAGCAGCAAAACGTTGGGACAGGGGTACACCGGGGAGCTGTTTTTT	CASSKTLGQGYTGELFF
TRBV28	-	TRBJ2-7	many	TGTGCCAGCAGCCCCGACAGGTACGAGCAGTACTTC	CASSPDRYEQYF
TRBV20-1	-	TRBJ2-7	-	TGCAGTGCTAGCCCCCAGCCAGCCACGACTCGCTCCTACGAGCAGTACTTC	CSASPQPATTRSYEQYF
TRBV7-9	-	TRBJ2-3	few	TGTGCCAGCAGCCCCCGTTGGGCGGGACCCAACACAGATACGCAGTATTTT	CASSPRWAGPNTDTQYF
TRBV5-5	-	TRBJ1-2	-	TGTGCCAACAGCGTAACAGGTTCCAACACTTGGAACACCTTC	CANSVTGSNTWNTF
TRBV28	-	TRBJ2-7	few	TGTGCCAGCAGCCAACCCATGACAGGAAACTACGAGCAGTACTTC	CASSQPMTGNYEQYF
TRBV5-1	-	TRBJ2-3	-	TGCGCCAGCAGCTTGGAAGCAATAGATACGCAGTATTTT	CASSLEAIDTQYF
TRBV5-1	TRBD2	TRBJ2-1	-	TGCGCCAGCAGCTTGGGCAGACTAGCGAGAGTGGGCAATGAGCAGTTCTTC	CASSLGRLARVGNEQFF
TRBV12-3/TRBV12-4	TRBD2	TRBJ2-4	few	TGTGCCAGCAGTTTCGGGGGGGGATTGAACATTCAGTACTTC	CASSFGGGLNIQYF
TRBV5-6	-	TRBJ2-7	few	TGTGCCAGCAGCTTGGTACAGGGTGGTGAGCAGTACTTC	CASSLVQGGEQYF
TRBV7-9	TRBD2	TRBJ2-1	-	TGTGCCAGCAGCGCCGGGACTAGCGGGAGCCATCACTATCCGGAGCAGTTCTTC	CASSAGTSGSHHYPEQFF
TRBV4-2	TRBD2	TRBJ2-7	-	TGTGCCAGCAGCCAATTAGCGGGAGATATTTCCGAGCAGTACTTC	CASSQLAGDISEQYF
TRBV29-1	-	TRBJ2-7	few	TGCAGCGTAACCGGGGTAGCCCTACTCGGAGAGCAGTACTTC	CSVTGVALLGEQYF
TRBV11-2	TRBD1	TRBJ2-4	-	TGTGCCAGCAGCCCAATCAGGGGGCTTGGCAAAAACATTCAGTACTTC	CASSPIRGLGKNIQYF
TRBV27	-	TRBJ2-7	-	TGTGTCAGCAGTCATAAATACAGGGACTACGAGCAGTACTTC	CVSSHKYRDYEQYF
TRBV12-3/TRBV12-4	-	TRBJ2-7	-	TGTGCCAGCAGGTTACCTGGAGGGTCGCAGTACTTC	CASRLPGGSQYF
TRBV6-6	-	TRBJ2-1	-	TGTGCCAGCACCCCTCGAGGGGTAGAGCAGTTCTTC	CASTPRGVEQFF
TRBV4-2	-	TRBJ1-2	-	TGTGCCAGCAGCCAAGTGGGGGCAGGGGTCGGCTACACCTTC	CASSQVGAGVGYTF